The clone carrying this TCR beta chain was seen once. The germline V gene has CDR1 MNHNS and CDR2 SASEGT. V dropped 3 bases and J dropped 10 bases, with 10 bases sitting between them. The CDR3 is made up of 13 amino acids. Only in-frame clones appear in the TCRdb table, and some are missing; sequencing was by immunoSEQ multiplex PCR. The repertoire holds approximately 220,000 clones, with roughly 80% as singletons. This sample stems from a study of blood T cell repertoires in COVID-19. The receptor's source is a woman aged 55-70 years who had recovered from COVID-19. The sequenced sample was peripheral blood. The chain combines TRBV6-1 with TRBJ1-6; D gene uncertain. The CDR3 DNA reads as TGTGCCAGCAGTGAGAGGGTGGAGTCACCCCTCCACTTT. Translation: CASSERVESPLHF.